This entry lists 19 T cell receptor beta chains sequenced from one sample in a study of cytomegalovirus exposure and HLA in healthy donors. The PCR had 60 Vbeta and 13 Jbeta primers. Only in-frame clones appear in the TCRdb table, and some are missing; sequencing was by immunoSEQ multiplex PCR. The table has some 56,000 clones, 80% seen once; the top ten hold over 3%. The sequenced sample consisted of PBMCs. The receptor set was obtained from a woman aged 35 to 49 in good health and CMV-seronegative.

V is TRBV28 and J is TRBJ2-6; D is uncertain. From germline, CDR1 is MDHEN and CDR2 SYDVKM. Trimming removed 3 bases at V and 1 base at J, with 13 bases between. The CDR3 extends over 17 amino acids. The CDR3 sequence is CASSLIQFSSGANVLTF. Here the CDR3 DNA reads TGTGCCAGCAGTTTGATCCAGTTTTCATCTGGGGCCAACGTCCTGACTTTC. Filled out from reference TRBV28 and TRBJ2-6, the complete variable domain reads DVKVTQSSRYLVKRTGEKVFLECVQDMDHENMFWYRQDPGLGLRLIYFSYDVKMKEKGDIPEGYSVSREKKERFSLILESASTNQTSMYLCASSLIQFSSGANVLTFGAGSRLTVL.

This rearrangement joins TRBV7-9 to TRBJ1-5; D not certain. This CDR3 is built from 14 residues. Trimming pared 5 bases from V and 3 bases from J, leaving 11 bases between. Looked up from germline, CDR1 is SEHNR and CDR2 is FQNEAQ (reference sequence). DNA for the CDR3: TGTGCCAGCAGCCTCGGGATCCACAATCAGCCCCAGCATTTT. It encodes CASSLGIHNQPQHF.

V gene TRBV5-1 combines with J gene TRBJ1-2, with 10 bases fitting TRBD1. The length of the CDR3 is 15 residues. Germline V gene sequence: CDR1 SGHRS, CDR2 YFSETQ. V was clipped by 5 bases and J by 2 bases; unmatched bases: 6. CDR3 sequence reads: CASRTGTGANYGYTF. CDR3 nucleotide sequence: TGCGCCAGCAGAACCGGGACAGGGGCCAACTATGGCTACACCTTC.

This chain connects TRBV10-3 to TRBJ2-1; D may be TRBD1 (6 bases). This CDR3 contains 12 residues. V was shortened by 8 bases and J by 4 bases, with 9 bases between the two germline ends. CDR1 is ENHRY, CDR2 SYGVKD, per germline. The chain's CDR3 is CAIRTAYNEQFF. For the CDR3, the DNA is TGTGCCATCCGGACAGCTTACAATGAGCAGTTCTTC.

There are a few counts of this clone. V is TRBV25-1 and J is TRBJ2-1; no firm D call. Trimming took off 3 bases at V and 0 bases at J, with 12 bases between the two ends. Germline V lookup: CDR1 MGHDK, CDR2 SYGVNS. The CDR3 consists of 16 residues. The CDR3 reads CASSDKEIRSYNEQFF. The DNA for the CDR3 is TGTGCCAGCAGTGATAAAGAGATTCGCTCCTACAATGAGCAGTTCTTC.

The V call is TRBV5-1, the J call TRBJ2-7; 10 nucleotides line up with TRBD1. This CDR3 has 16 residues. Germline V gives CDR1 SGHRS, CDR2 YFSETQ. V was pared by 0 bases and J by 2 bases, with 5 bases of the junction left unmatched. The CDR3: CASSLGGQGITYEQYF. Here the CDR3 DNA reads TGCGCCAGCAGCTTGGGGGGACAGGGGATCACCTACGAGCAGTACTTC.

V usage is TRBV28 and J usage is TRBJ2-7, with a tentative D call TRBD2 (6 bases). Germline CDR1 reads MDHEN; CDR2 reads SYDVKM. CDR3 length: 15 residues. Trimming stripped 2 bases from V and 7 bases from J, with 18 bases between. The CDR3 DNA reads TGTGCCAGCAGTTTAAGGAGACTAGAGTCGGGTGAGCAGTACTTC. Amino acid sequence: CASSLRRLESGEQYF.

This chain uses TRBV10-3 with TRBJ2-3, with D possibly matching TRBD1 (5 bases). V was pared by 6 bases and J by 0 bases, with 13 bases between. The length of the CDR3 is 15 residues. CDR1 is ENHRY and CDR2 is SYGVKD in the germline V gene. The CDR3 sequence: CAISNPTASTDTQYF. CDR3 nucleotides: TGTGCCATCAGCAACCCGACAGCTAGCACAGATACGCAGTATTTT.

This clone was seen once. The CDR3: CASSSRVAGGRATGELFF. The CDR3 nucleotides read TGTGCCAGCAGTTCCCGGGTAGCGGGAGGCCGAGCGACCGGGGAGCTGTTTTTT. V usage is TRBV28 and J usage is TRBJ2-2, with TRBD2 identical over 10 bases. Germline values: CDR1 MDHEN, CDR2 SYDVKM. V trimming: 4 bases; J trimming: 5 bases; junction bases outside the gene matches: 13. CDR3 length: 18 amino acids.

A few counts support this clone. CDR3 nucleotide sequence: TGTGCCAGCTCACCACTAGCGGGAAACAATGAGCAGTTCTTC. Protein sequence: CASSPLAGNNEQFF. The V call is TRBV18, the J call TRBJ2-1; 8 positions match TRBD2. Germline V gene data show CDR1 as KGHSH and CDR2 as LQKENI. V shed 1 base, J shed 5 bases, and the junction held 1 base outside the gene matches. This CDR3 spans 14 amino acids.

The chain couples TRBV6-1 to TRBJ2-2; the D is unclear. From germline, CDR1 is MNHNS and CDR2 SASEGT. This CDR3 region has 15 residues. V lost 2 bases and J lost 2, with 9 bases in between. The CDR3: CASSEPAVNTGELFF. CDR3 DNA: TGTGCCAGCAGTGAACCCGCGGTTAACACCGGGGAGCTGTTTTTT.

This chain links TRBV28 with TRBJ1-5; no clear D. The CDR3 is 15 residues long. V was shortened by 5 bases and J by 0 bases, with 11 bases between the two germline ends. Germline CDR1 is MDHEN and CDR2 is SYDVKM. The CDR3 sequence: CASSLLGVSNQPQHF. Written as DNA, the CDR3 is TGTGCCAGCAGTCTCCTCGGGGTTAGCAATCAGCCCCAGCATTTT.

The gene calls are TRBV10-3 and TRBJ2-3; the match to TRBD2 covers 15 bases. Germline loops: CDR1 ENHRY, CDR2 SYGVKD. Trimming at V came to 2 bases and at J to 6 bases, leaving 15 bases not matched to a gene. The length of the CDR3 is 20 residues. As DNA, the CDR3 is TGTGCCATCAGTGAGCCCCCGGGACTAGCGGGAGGCACGTCATCCGATACGCAGTATTTT. Protein sequence: CAISEPPGLAGGTSSDTQYF.

The V gene is TRBV30, the J gene TRBJ1-1, with a tentative D call TRBD1 (5 bases). Germline CDR1 and CDR2: GTSNPN and SVGIG (reference sequence). Trimming took off 1 base at V and 1 base at J, with 7 bases between the two ends. The CDR3 totals 13 residues. The CDR3 loop is CAWSAQGNTEAFF. The CDR3 DNA follows: TGTGCCTGGAGTGCCCAGGGGAACACTGAAGCTTTCTTT.

The V gene is TRBV2, the J gene TRBJ2-7; 7 nucleotides agree with TRBD1. After removal of 7 bases from V and 5 bases from J, the junction contained 11 bases not matched to a gene. The germline CDR1 and CDR2 sequences are SNHLY and FYNNEI. The CDR3 runs to 14 residues. DNA for the CDR3: TGTGCCAGCAAGAGTACGGACAGGCTCCACGAGCAGTACTTC. Translation gives CASKSTDRLHEQYF. The full variable domain, in which reference TRBV2 and TRBJ2-7 provide the parts outside the CDR3, is EPEVTQTPSHQVTQMGQEVILRCVPISNHLYFYWYRQILGQKVEFLVSFYNNEISEKSEIFDDQFSVERPDGSNFTLKIRSTKLEDSAMYFCASKSTDRLHEQYFGPGTRLTVT.

The chain joins TRBV7-3 to TRBJ2-1; 12 bases agree with TRBD2. The trim removed 5 bases at V and 8 bases at J, leaving 7 bases unmatched. The CDR3 is 15 residues long. Per germline, CDR1 SGHTA and CDR2 FQGTGA. The CDR3 protein is CASSTRLAGVDEQFF. The CDR3 DNA follows: TGTGCCAGCAGCACAAGACTAGCGGGAGTGGATGAGCAGTTCTTC.

The chain uses TRBV6-1 and TRBJ1-1, with D maybe TRBD1 (5 bases). Germline lookup yields CDR1 MNHNS and CDR2 SASEGT. The CDR3 has 12 amino acids. Trimming took off 7 bases at V and 4 bases at J, with 10 bases between the two ends. The CDR3 reads CASTGGSTEAFF. CDR3 nucleotide sequence: TGTGCCAGCACGGGGGGGAGCACTGAAGCTTTCTTT.

As DNA, the CDR3 is TGTGCCAGCAGCTCCTACCTTGACGAGGGTTACGAGCAGTACTTC. It encodes CASSSYLDEGYEQYF. This chain joins TRBV7-2 and TRBJ2-7, with D perhaps TRBD2 (5 bases). The CDR3 is 15 residues long. V was clipped by 4 bases and J by 4 bases, with 17 bases between them. The germline V gene has CDR1 SGHTA and CDR2 FQGNSA.

V and J are TRBV28 and TRBJ2-5; D not resolved. The CDR3 sequence is 12 residues long. Deletions cut 4 bases from V and 5 bases from J, with 8 bases between. CDR1 and CDR2 from the germline V gene are MDHEN and SYDVKM. The CDR3: CASSSVHETQYF. DNA of the CDR3: TGTGCCAGCAGTTCCGTACACGAGACCCAGTACTTC.